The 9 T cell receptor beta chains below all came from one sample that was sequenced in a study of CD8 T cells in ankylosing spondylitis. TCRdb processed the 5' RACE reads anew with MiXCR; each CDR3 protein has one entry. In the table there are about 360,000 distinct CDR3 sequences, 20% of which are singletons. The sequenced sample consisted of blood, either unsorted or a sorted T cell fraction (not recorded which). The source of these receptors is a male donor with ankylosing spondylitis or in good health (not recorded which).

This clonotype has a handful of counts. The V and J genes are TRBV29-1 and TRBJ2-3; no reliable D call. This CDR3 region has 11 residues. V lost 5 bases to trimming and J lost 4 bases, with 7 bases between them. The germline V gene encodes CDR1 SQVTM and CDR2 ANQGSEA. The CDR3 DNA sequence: TGCAGCGTTCCTGCCTCAGATACGCAGTATTTT. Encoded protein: CSVPASDTQYF.

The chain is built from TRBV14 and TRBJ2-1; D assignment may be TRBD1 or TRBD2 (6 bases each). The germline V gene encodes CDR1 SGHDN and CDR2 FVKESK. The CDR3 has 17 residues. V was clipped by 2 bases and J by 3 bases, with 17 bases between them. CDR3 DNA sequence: TGTGCCAGCAGCCAAAAACGGGGGCTAGCTATCTACAATGAGCAGTTCTTC. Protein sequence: CASSQKRGLAIYNEQFF.

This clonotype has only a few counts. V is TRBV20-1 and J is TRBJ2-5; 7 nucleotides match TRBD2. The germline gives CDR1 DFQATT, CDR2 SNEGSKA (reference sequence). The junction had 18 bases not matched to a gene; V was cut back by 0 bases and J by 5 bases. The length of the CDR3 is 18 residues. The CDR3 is CSAREASGWGGRGETQYF. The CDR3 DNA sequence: TGCAGTGCTAGAGAGGCTAGCGGCTGGGGTGGGCGTGGGGAGACCCAGTACTTC.

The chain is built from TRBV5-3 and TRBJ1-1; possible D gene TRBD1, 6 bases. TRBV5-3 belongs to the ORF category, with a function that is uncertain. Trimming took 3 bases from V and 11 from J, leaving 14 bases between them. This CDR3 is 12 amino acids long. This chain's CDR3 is CARSCWTAEAFF. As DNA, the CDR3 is TGTGCCAGAAGCTGTTGGACAGCGGAGGCTTTCTTT.

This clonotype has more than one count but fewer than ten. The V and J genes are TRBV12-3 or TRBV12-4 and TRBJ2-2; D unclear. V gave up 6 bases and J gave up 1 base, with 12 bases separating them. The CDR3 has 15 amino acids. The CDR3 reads CASSPRPMNTGELFF. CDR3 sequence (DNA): TGTGCCAGCAGCCCTCGGCCCATGAACACCGGGGAGCTGTTTTTT.

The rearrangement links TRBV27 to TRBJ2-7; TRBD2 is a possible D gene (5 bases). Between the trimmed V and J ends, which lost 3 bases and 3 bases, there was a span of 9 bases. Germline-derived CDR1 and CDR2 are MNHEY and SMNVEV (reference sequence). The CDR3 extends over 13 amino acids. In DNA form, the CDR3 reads TGTGCCAGCAGTTTCGGGGAACACTACGAGCAGTACTTC. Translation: CASSFGEHYEQYF.

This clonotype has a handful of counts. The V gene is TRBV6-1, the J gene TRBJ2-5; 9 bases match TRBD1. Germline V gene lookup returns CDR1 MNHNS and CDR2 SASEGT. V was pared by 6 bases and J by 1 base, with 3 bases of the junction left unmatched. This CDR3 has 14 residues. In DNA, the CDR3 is TGTGCCAGCAGCCCACAGGGGGCCCAAGAGACCCAGTACTTC. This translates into CASSPQGAQETQYF.

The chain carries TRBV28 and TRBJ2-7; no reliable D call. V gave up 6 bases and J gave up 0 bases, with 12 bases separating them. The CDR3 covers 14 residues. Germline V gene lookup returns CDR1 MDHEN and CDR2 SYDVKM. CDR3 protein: CASRRHLSSYEQYF. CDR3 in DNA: TGTGCCAGCAGGAGACATTTGAGCTCCTACGAGCAGTACTTC.

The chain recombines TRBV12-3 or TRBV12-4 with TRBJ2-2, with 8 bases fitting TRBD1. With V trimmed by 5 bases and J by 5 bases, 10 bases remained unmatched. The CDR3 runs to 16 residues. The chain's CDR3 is CASSTLTGVYTGELFF. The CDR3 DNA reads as TGTGCCAGCAGTACCCTGACAGGGGTGTATACCGGGGAGCTGTTTTTT.